This T cell receptor (beta chain) originates from a study of cytomegalovirus exposure and HLA in healthy donors. The CDR3 totals 14 residues. Germline CDR1 reads SQVTM; CDR2 reads ANQGSEA. The V end was cut by 0 bases, the J end by 6 bases, with 15 bases between. TCRdb keeps only in-frame clones here, not all; method: immunoSEQ multiplex PCR. Here the sample spans 200,000 to 250,000 clones, over 80% being singletons. V and J are TRBV29-1 and TRBJ2-7; tentatively, D is TRBD2 (5 bases). The sequence was collected from a woman aged 30 to 39 in good health and CMV-seropositive. Sequencing was done on a sample of PBMCs. This CDR3 reads CSVEDLGSGAEQYF. CDR3 nucleotide sequence: TGCAGCGTTGAAGATCTAGGAAGCGGCGCCGAGCAGTACTTC.